The 5 T cell receptor beta chains given below trace back to one sample, sequenced in a study of blood T cell repertoires in COVID-19. This table comes from immunoSEQ multiplex PCR, and its TCRdb copy is limited to in-frame clones, with some not included. Counted here are 180,000 or so clones, around nine tenths occurring once; the ten biggest clones make up roughly 3.6%. The sequenced material came from peripheral blood. Every receptor here comes from a man aged 18 to 35 with active or convalescent COVID-19.

V usage is TRBV7-9 and J usage is TRBJ1-2, with D perhaps matching TRBD1 (6 bases). The CDR3 has 15 amino acids. CDR1 is SEHNR and CDR2 is FQNEAQ in the germline V gene (reference sequence). The ends were cut back, 1 base at V and 4 bases at J, with 13 bases in the middle. CDR3 region: CASSLGADSIYGYTF. In DNA form, the CDR3 reads TGTGCCAGCAGCTTAGGGGCGGACAGCATCTATGGCTACACCTTC.

This rearrangement joins TRBV7-9 to TRBJ1-3, with a weak D call TRBD1 (6 bases). This CDR3 has 15 amino acids. The ends were cut back, 4 bases at V and 1 base at J, with 11 bases in the middle. Germline V gene data show CDR1 as SEHNR and CDR2 as FQNEAQ (reference sequence). CDR3 DNA sequence: TGTGCCAGCAGCTGGACAGAAGTGTCTGGAAACACCATATATTTT. This gives the protein CASSWTEVSGNTIYF.

This chain uses TRBV25-1 with TRBJ1-2; TRBD1 aligns across 7 bases. This CDR3 has 15 amino acids. CDR1 and CDR2 (germline): MGHDK, SYGVNS. The junction had 4 bases not matched to a gene; V was cut back by 3 bases and J by 0 bases. CDR3 residues: CASSEGTDANYGYTF. The CDR3 DNA reads TGTGCCAGCAGTGAGGGGACAGACGCTAACTATGGCTACACCTTC.

The V and J genes are TRBV5-6 and TRBJ1-5; perhaps TRBD1 as D (5 bases). This CDR3 spans 15 amino acids. V gave up 5 bases and J gave up 5 bases, with 17 bases separating them. Germline CDR1 reads SGHDT; CDR2 reads YYEEEE. The CDR3 nucleotides are TGTGCCAGCAGTGAAGGCGACAGACCTTATCAGCCCCAGCATTTT. This sequence encodes CASSEGDRPYQPQHF.

The chain couples TRBV24-1 to TRBJ1-5, with unresolved D. V lost 3 bases and J 0 bases, leaving 11 bases between the germline ends. Germline V lookup: CDR1 KGHDR, CDR2 SFDVKD. The CDR3 totals 16 residues. The CDR3 region is CATSDAAEYSNQPQHF. The CDR3 DNA reads TGTGCCACCAGTGATGCGGCCGAGTATAGCAATCAGCCCCAGCATTTT.